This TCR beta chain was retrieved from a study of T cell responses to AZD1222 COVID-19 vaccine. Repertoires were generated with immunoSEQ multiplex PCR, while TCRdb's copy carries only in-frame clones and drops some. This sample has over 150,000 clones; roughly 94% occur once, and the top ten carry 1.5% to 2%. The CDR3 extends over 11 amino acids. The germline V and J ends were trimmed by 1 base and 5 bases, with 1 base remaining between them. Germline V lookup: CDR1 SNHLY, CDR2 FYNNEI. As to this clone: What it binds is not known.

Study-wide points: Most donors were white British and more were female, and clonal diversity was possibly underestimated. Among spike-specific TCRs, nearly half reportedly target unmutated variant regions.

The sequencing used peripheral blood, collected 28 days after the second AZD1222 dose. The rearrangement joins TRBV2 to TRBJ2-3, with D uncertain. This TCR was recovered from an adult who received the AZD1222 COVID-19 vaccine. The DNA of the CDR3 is TGTGCCAGCAGTGAAGTAGATACGCAGTATTTT. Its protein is CASSEVDTQYF. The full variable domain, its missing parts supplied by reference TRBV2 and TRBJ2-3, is EPEVTQTPSHQVTQMGQEVILRCVPISNHLYFYWYRQILGQKVEFLVSFYNNEISEKSEIFDDQFSVERPDGSNFTLKIRSTKLEDSAMYFCASSEVDTQYFGPGTRLTVL.